The rows below give T cell receptor beta chains drawn from one sample of a study of CD8 T cells in ankylosing spondylitis. One entry per CDR3 protein, called by TCRdb with MiXCR from the 5' RACE reads. The sample lists more than 250,000 distinct CDR3 sequences, around 8% occurring once. Sequencing input: blood, either unsorted or a sorted T cell fraction (not recorded which). The receptors come from a male donor with ankylosing spondylitis. The CDR3 runs from the conserved cysteine through the conserved F or W. The D gene is left open where the match is weak. A row's size may be missing; if present it is once, few, many or a size class.

j_gene,v_gene,d_gene,abundance,CDR3aa,CDR3nt
TRBJ2-1,TRBV28,.,many,CASISLARVGNEQFF,TGTGCCAGCATCTCATTAGCCAGGGTGGGTAATGAGCAGTTCTTC
TRBJ2-2,TRBV5-5,TRBD2,.,CASSSPIIAGVVGELFF,TGTGCCAGCAGCAGCCCAATTATAGCGGGAGTGGTCGGGGAGCTGTTTTTT
TRBJ1-4,TRBV18,.,few,CASSRSTRDEKLFF,TGTGCCAGCTCACGATCCACCAGGGATGAAAAACTGTTTTTT
TRBJ2-3,TRBV28,.,few,CGAGTSTDTQYF,TGTGGTGCGGGAACTAGCACAGATACGCAGTATTTT
TRBJ1-1,TRBV3-1,.,few,CASRKGGAAEAFF,TGTGCCAGCAGGAAGGGGGGGGCGGCTGAAGCTTTCTTT
TRBJ2-1,TRBV12-3/TRBV12-4,TRBD2,.,CASTPGLAYYEQFF,TGTGCCAGCACGCCCGGACTAGCGTATTATGAGCAGTTCTTC
TRBJ2-5,TRBV12-3/TRBV12-4,.,many,CASRTQGLYETQYF,TGTGCCAGCAGAACACAGGGTTTGTATGAGACCCAGTACTTC
TRBJ2-7,TRBV30,.,.,CAWSRSGIGREQYF,TGTGCCTGGAGTAGGAGTGGGATCGGTAGGGAGCAGTACTTC
TRBJ1-5,TRBV18,.,many,CASSPERNQPQHF,TGTGCCAGCTCACCCGAAAGAAATCAGCCCCAGCATTTT
TRBJ2-7,TRBV3-1,.,.,CASSRGNSYEQYF,TGTGCCAGCAGCCGCGGCAACTCCTACGAGCAGTACTTC
TRBJ2-7,TRBV20-1,TRBD2,.,CSARLAGLYEQYF,TGCAGTGCCCGACTAGCGGGACTCTACGAGCAGTACTTC
TRBJ2-5,TRBV20-1,TRBD2,many,CSARDSGRETQYF,TGCAGTGCTAGAGATAGCGGGAGGGAGACCCAGTACTTC
TRBJ2-7,TRBV28,.,many,CASRPAGGEQYF,TGTGCCAGCAGACCGGCCGGCGGGGAGCAGTACTTC
TRBJ1-2,TRBV27,.,.,CASSFSGAYGYTF,TGTGCCAGCAGTTTTTCAGGGGCCTATGGCTACACCTTC
TRBJ2-2,TRBV24-1,TRBD1,.,CATSDTRDRANTGELFF,TGTGCCACCAGTGATACACGGGACAGGGCGAACACCGGGGAGCTGTTTTTT
TRBJ2-7,TRBV29-1,TRBD2,.,CSGASGSYEQYF,TGCAGCGGGGCTAGCGGCTCCTACGAGCAGTACTTC
TRBJ2-1,TRBV7-9,.,many,CASSLRGGSPFNEQFF,TGTGCCAGCAGCTTACGGGGCGGAAGCCCTTTCAATGAGCAGTTCTTC
TRBJ2-5,TRBV7-8,.,.,CASSPRRISWETQYF,TGTGCCAGCAGCCCCCGCCGGATCTCGTGGGAGACCCAGTACTTC
TRBJ1-4,TRBV29-1,.,few,CSVENNEKLFF,TGCAGCGTTGAGAATAATGAAAAACTGTTTTTT
TRBJ2-3,TRBV20-1,.,.,CSAMRSGLTDTQYF,TGCAGTGCAATGCGTTCGGGATTGACAGATACGCAGTATTTT
TRBJ1-5,TRBV19,.,few,CATNNRGNQPQHF,TGTGCCACGAATAACAGGGGCAATCAGCCCCAGCATTTT
TRBJ1-1,TRBV15,.,.,CATSPGGREAFF,TGTGCCACCAGCCCTGGGGGGCGTGAAGCTTTCTTT
TRBJ2-2,TRBV6-4,.,.,CASSEDGSDTGELFF,TGTGCCAGCAGTGAGGACGGGTCGGACACCGGGGAGCTGTTTTTT
TRBJ2-7,TRBV7-2,TRBD2,.,CASSPGGSIYEQYF,TGTGCCAGCAGCCCCGGGGGGTCCATCTACGAGCAGTACTTC
TRBJ2-1,TRBV9,TRBD2,many,CASSGITSAEQFF,TGTGCCAGCAGCGGAATTACTAGCGCCGAGCAGTTCTTC
TRBJ2-7,TRBV29-1,TRBD1,many,CSVGQTGDEQYF,TGCAGCGTGGGACAGACTGGCGACGAGCAGTACTTC
TRBJ2-1,TRBV27,.,few,CASSLWARGTDNEQFF,TGTGCCAGCAGTTTATGGGCGAGGGGGACTGACAATGAGCAGTTCTTC
TRBJ2-1,TRBV6-6,.,.,CASSLAALGEQFF,TGTGCCAGCAGTTTAGCGGCTCTCGGGGAGCAGTTCTTC
TRBJ2-3,TRBV3-1,.,many,CASSQKLTTGTSHTDTQYF,TGTGCCAGCAGCCAAAAGCTTACCACCGGGACATCACACACAGATACGCAGTATTTT